Presented here are 21 T cell receptor beta chains from one specimen sequenced in a study of blood T cell repertoires in COVID-19. Here immunoSEQ multiplex PCR was the method, and the copy in TCRdb shows in-frame clones only, minus some. Seen here are approximately 100,000 clones, approximately 87% observed once, and the top ten hold approximately 18%. Sequencing was performed on peripheral blood. The receptors derive from an older woman with acute or convalescent COVID-19.

The chain uses TRBV6-2 or TRBV6-3 and TRBJ1-5; D gene unclear. V dropped 2 bases and J dropped 7 bases, with 15 bases sitting between them. The germline gives CDR1 MNHEY, CDR2 SVGEGT. There are 15 residues in the CDR3. The CDR3 DNA follows: TGTGCCAGCAGTTACCCAGATCCCCCCCGACAGCCCCAGCATTTT. This encodes CASSYPDPPRQPQHF.

This clone appeared once. The V call is TRBV5-4, the J call TRBJ2-7; 9 nucleotides agree with TRBD2. The junction had 4 bases not matched to a gene; V was cut back by 5 bases and J by 1 base. The V gene's germline CDR1 is SGHNT and CDR2 YYREEE (reference sequence). The CDR3 is 14 residues long. The DNA for the CDR3 is TGTGCCAGCAGGTCAGCGGGAGGTTCCTACGAGCAGTACTTC. It specifies CASRSAGGSYEQYF. Together with reference TRBV5-4 and TRBJ2-7, the CDR3 gives the full variable domain: ETGVTQSPTHLIKTRGQQVTLRCSSQSGHNTVSWYQQALGQGPQFIFQYYREEENGRGNFPPRFSGLQFPNYSSELNVNALELDDSALYLCASRSAGGSYEQYFGPGTRLTVT.

The rearrangement joins TRBV13 to TRBJ2-3; 8 nucleotides match TRBD2. This CDR3 contains 14 residues. In germline, CDR1 is PRHDT, CDR2 FYEKMQ (reference sequence). Germline trimming cut 3 bases from V and 14 bases from J; bases unmatched to any gene: 13. The CDR3 nucleotides read TGTGCCAGCAGCTTCGGCAGCGGGGGCCAAGGGGGGTATTTT. This gives the protein CASSFGSGGQGGYF.

The rearrangement joins TRBV2 to TRBJ1-2; TRBD1 might be the D (5 bases). The germline gives CDR1 SNHLY, CDR2 FYNNEI. The CDR3 loop spans 14 amino acids. The V gene lost 11 bases and the J gene lost 0 bases, with 16 bases spanning the gap. CDR3 coding DNA: TGTGCCGGGGGAGGGGCCCTAGCTAACTATGGCTACACCTTC. It yields the protein CAGGGALANYGYTF.

This clone was picked up one time. CDR3 sequence reads: CASSLGPGPTEAFF. As DNA, the CDR3 is TGTGCCAGCAGCTTGGGGCCAGGCCCCACCGAAGCTTTCTTT. V usage is TRBV5-6 and J usage is TRBJ1-1; the D is unclear. V dropped 0 bases and J dropped 8 bases, with 14 bases sitting between them. Germline V CDR1 and CDR2: SGHDT, YYEEEE. The CDR3 is 14 residues long.

V and J are TRBV27 and TRBJ1-1; D is ambiguous. The CDR3 loop spans 16 amino acids. Germline values: CDR1 MNHEY, CDR2 SMNVEV (reference sequence). V was trimmed by 0 bases and J by 3 bases, leaving 14 bases between them. CDR3 sequence (DNA): TGTGCCAGCAGTTTATCGCTTCAGGCCCAGGACACTGAAGCTTTCTTT. It codes for CASSLSLQAQDTEAFF.

The CDR3 DNA follows: TGTGCCAGCAGCTCTGGAGGGACAGCTGAAGAGACCCAGTACTTC. It is translated as CASSSGGTAEETQYF. The chain is built from TRBV7-3 and TRBJ2-5; D may be TRBD1 (7 bases). This CDR3 comprises 15 residues. The V end was cut by 4 bases, the J end by 3 bases, with 15 bases between. The germline V gene encodes CDR1 SGHTA and CDR2 FQGTGA.

V usage is TRBV5-4 and J usage is TRBJ2-6; tentatively, D is TRBD1 (6 bases). The CDR3 loop spans 16 amino acids. Trimming stripped 6 bases from V and 1 base from J, with 14 bases between. Per the germline V gene, CDR1 is SGHNT and CDR2 is YYREEE (reference sequence). In DNA form, the CDR3 reads TGTGCCAGCATTCGCGCAGGGGCGTCTGGGGCCAACGTCCTGACTTTC. Translated, it gives CASIRAGASGANVLTF.

This clone was picked up a small number of times. V gene TRBV6-5 combines with J gene TRBJ2-7; TRBD1 matches 7 bases. Germline V gives CDR1 MNHEY, CDR2 SVGAGI. This CDR3 region has 13 residues. J lost 3 bases, V lost 6 bases, and 5 bases had no gene match. The CDR3 bases are TGTGCCAGCAGAGACGGGACAGTCTACGAGCAGTACTTC. Residues: CASRDGTVYEQYF.

The chain employs TRBV10-3 and TRBJ2-2; 9 nucleotides match TRBD2. CDR1 and CDR2 (germline): ENHRY, SYGVKD. J gave up 4 bases and V 10 bases, and 10 bases lay outside the gene matches. The CDR3 length is 15 residues. The CDR3 DNA is TGTGCCACCGGTGGGCCGACTAGCGGCACCGGGGAGCTGTTTTTT. It specifies CATGGPTSGTGELFF.

This clone has just a few counts. J is TRBJ2-2 and V is TRBV5-6; D possibly corresponds to TRBD1 (6 bases). Germline CDR1 reads SGHDT; CDR2 reads YYEEEE. The CDR3 totals 15 residues. The ends were cut back, 5 bases at V and 0 bases at J, with 11 bases in the middle. CDR3 loop: CASRPTGPNTGELFF. The CDR3 nucleotides read TGTGCCAGCAGACCTACAGGGCCGAACACCGGGGAGCTGTTTTTT.

CDR3 sequence (DNA): TGTGCCAGCAGCCAAGATAGCGGGAGGGCGCGGGAGCAGTACTTC. Its translation: CASSQDSGRAREQYF. This sequence joins TRBV3-1 (or the pseudogene TRBV3-2) and TRBJ2-7, with 11 bases that match TRBD2. The V segment lost 0 bases and the J segment 7 bases; nucleotides outside the gene matches: 5. There are 15 residues in the CDR3. Per the germline V gene, CDR1 is LGHDT and CDR2 is YNNKEL (reference sequence).

The gene calls are TRBV10-2 and TRBJ1-5; possibly TRBD1 for D (6 bases). This CDR3 has 17 amino acids. Deletions cut 2 bases from V and 1 base from J, with 15 bases between. CDR1 and CDR2 from the germline V gene are WSHSY and SAAADI. CDR3 residues: CASSERGGEPSNQPQHF. CDR3 DNA sequence: TGCGCCAGCAGTGAGAGGGGGGGGGAGCCGAGCAATCAGCCCCAGCATTTT.

This chain connects TRBV18 to TRBJ2-7; D is ambiguous. V gave up 0 bases and J gave up 2 bases, with 14 bases separating them. Per the germline V gene, CDR1 is KGHSH and CDR2 is LQKENI. This CDR3 spans 16 amino acids. CDR3 protein: CASSPPRQTRTYEQYF. CDR3 sequence (DNA): TGTGCCAGCTCACCACCTCGGCAGACGAGGACCTACGAGCAGTACTTC.

This chain links TRBV9 with TRBJ1-5; D ambiguous. The V end lost 4 bases, the J end lost 0 bases, and 11 bases lay between the germline ends. The CDR3 is 15 amino acids. Per germline, CDR1 SGDLS and CDR2 YYNGEE. CDR3 coding DNA: TGTGCCAGCAGCCCCGAGGGTTATAGCAATCAGCCCCAGCATTTT. Translated, it gives CASSPEGYSNQPQHF.

The chain recombines TRBV7-9 with TRBJ2-7, with D possibly matching TRBD1 (5 bases). V was shortened by 5 bases and J by 4 bases, with 9 bases between the two germline ends. The V gene's germline CDR1 is SEHNR and CDR2 FQNEAQ (reference sequence). The CDR3 spans 12 residues. CDR3 amino acids: CASSEGVYEQYF. CDR3 bases: TGTGCCAGCAGCGAAGGGGTTTACGAGCAGTACTTC.

This clone has just a few counts. V is TRBV7-9 and J is TRBJ1-3; D ambiguous. V lost 1 base and J lost 4, with 14 bases in between. The CDR3 covers 16 residues. From germline, CDR1 is SEHNR and CDR2 FQNEAQ (reference sequence). The CDR3 region is CASSLVYSKSGNTIYF. DNA for the CDR3: TGTGCCAGCAGCTTAGTTTATAGCAAATCGGGAAACACCATATATTTT.

This clone was seen a handful of times. The chain joins TRBV30 to TRBJ2-7; 7 bases are shared with TRBD2. V lost 0 bases, J lost 11 bases, and 7 bases stayed unmatched. This CDR3 has 12 amino acids. Germline V gene data show CDR1 as GTSNPN and CDR2 as SVGIG (reference sequence). The CDR3 DNA follows: TGTGCCTGGAGTGTACAGCGGGGCCTAAAGTACTTC. Amino acid sequence: CAWSVQRGLKYF.

The chain uses TRBV6-5 and TRBJ1-3, with a weak D call TRBD1 (6 bases). The CDR3 runs 13 residues. V shed 5 bases and J shed 4 bases, with 9 bases lying between them. The V gene's germline CDR1 is MNHEY and CDR2 SVGAGI. The CDR3 DNA follows: TGTGCCAGCAGTACAGGGTTCGGAAACACCATATATTTT. Amino acids: CASSTGFGNTIYF.

This clone was counted a few times. V and J are TRBV14 and TRBJ2-2; D perhaps matches TRBD2 (5 bases). There are 16 residues in the CDR3. Germline values: CDR1 SGHDN, CDR2 FVKESK. V lost 4 bases, J lost 5 bases, and 17 bases lay in between. In DNA form, the CDR3 reads TGTGCCAGCAGCCGTCGACCCGCGGGTGGTACCGGGGAGCTGTTTTTT. This codes for CASSRRPAGGTGELFF. Full variable domain (rest looked up from reference TRBV14 and TRBJ2-2): EAGVTQFPSHSVIEKGQTVTLRCDPISGHDNLYWYRRVMGKEIKFLLHFVKESKQDESGMPNNRFLAERTGGTYSTLKVQPAELEDSGVYFCASSRRPAGGTGELFFGEGSRLTVL.

The chain employs TRBV6-6 and TRBJ2-1; D not certain. CDR3 length: 11 amino acids. Germline V CDR1 and CDR2: MNHNY, SVGAGI (reference sequence). The germline V and J ends were trimmed by 6 bases and 4 bases, with 4 bases remaining between them. The CDR3 nucleotides read TGTGCCAGCAGGACTTACAATGAGCAGTTCTTC. Translating it yields CASRTYNEQFF.